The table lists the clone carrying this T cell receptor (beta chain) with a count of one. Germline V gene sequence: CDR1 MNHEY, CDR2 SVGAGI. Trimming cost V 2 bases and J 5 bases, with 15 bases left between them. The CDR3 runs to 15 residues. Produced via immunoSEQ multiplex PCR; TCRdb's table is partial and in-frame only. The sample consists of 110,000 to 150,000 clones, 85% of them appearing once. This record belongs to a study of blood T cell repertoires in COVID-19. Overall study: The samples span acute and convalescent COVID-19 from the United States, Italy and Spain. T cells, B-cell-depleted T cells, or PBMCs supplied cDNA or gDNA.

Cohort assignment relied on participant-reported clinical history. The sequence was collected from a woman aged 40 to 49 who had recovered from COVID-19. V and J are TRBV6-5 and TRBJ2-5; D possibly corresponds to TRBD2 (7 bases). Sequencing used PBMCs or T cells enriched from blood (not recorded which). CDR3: CASSYLPGGSETQYF. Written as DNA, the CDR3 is TGTGCCAGCAGTTACCTTCCGGGGGGCAGTGAGACCCAGTACTTC.